This T cell receptor (beta chain) came from a study of shared clonotypes between healthy human individuals. Study results and limitations: Only blood underwent sampling, and tissue repertoires likely differ.

V gave up 4 bases and J gave up 7 bases, with 16 bases separating them. CDR3 length equals 15 residues. Germline values: CDR1 MGHDK, CDR2 SYGVNS. In the case of this clone: As yet, its antigen is unknown.

In unsorted samples, genomic DNA was obtained using approximately 100 million PBMCs. Once extracted for a subset, genomic DNA was divided evenly among several immunoSEQ plates. Produced via immunoSEQ multiplex PCR; TCRdb's table is partial and in-frame only. The table shows 550,000 to 600,000 clones, with roughly four fifths occurring only once. The specimen sequenced was PBMCs. The rearrangement links TRBV25-1 to TRBJ1-4; D gene ambiguous. The TCR comes from a woman between 40 and 55 years old in good health. Some clones in this sample may be carry-over from other donors' samples. The CDR3: CASSAPGGYLEKLFF. CDR3 DNA sequence: TGTGCCAGCAGTGCCCCCGGAGGATATCTTGAAAAACTGTTTTTT.